The next 27 T cell receptor beta chains were all read from a single sample in a study of blood T cell repertoires in COVID-19. Assay used: immunoSEQ multiplex PCR; TCRdb lists only in-frame clones, some missing. The sample contains some 270,000 clones, roughly 88% of which appear only once. Sequenced sample: peripheral blood. The receptors originated from an elderly woman with COVID-19, enrolled during active disease.

The chain has TRBV6-5 and TRBJ1-1; 8 nucleotides align to TRBD1. Trimming took 8 bases from V and 6 from J; bases not matched to a gene: 14. The germline gives CDR1 MNHEY, CDR2 SVGAGI. This CDR3 has 15 amino acids. CDR3 coding DNA: TGTGCCAGCGATTTCGGGGACAGGAAGGGCGCTGAAGCTTTCTTT. The encoded protein is CASDFGDRKGAEAFF.

This chain connects TRBV24-1 to TRBJ1-6; TRBD1 aligns across 9 bases. The CDR3 consists of 15 residues. Per the germline V gene, CDR1 is KGHDR and CDR2 is SFDVKD. Germline trimming cut 3 bases from V and 10 bases from J; bases unmatched to any gene: 6. CDR3 nucleotides: TGTGCCACCAGTGATCCTGACAGGGGGAGCTCACCCCTCCACTTT. Translation: CATSDPDRGSSPLHF.

The chain links TRBV5-1 to TRBJ1-3, with a weak D call TRBD1 (5 bases). The germline CDR1 and CDR2 sequences are SGHRS and YFSETQ. The CDR3 contains 14 residues. Trimming took off 2 bases at V and 2 bases at J, with 8 bases between the two ends. CDR3 region: CASSFKGPGNTIYF. As DNA, the CDR3 is TGCGCCAGCAGCTTCAAGGGGCCTGGAAACACCATATATTTT.

V usage is TRBV11-2 and J usage is TRBJ2-5, with a weak D call TRBD2 (5 bases). V was cut by 0 bases and J by 4 bases, with 12 bases left in between. The CDR3 runs 15 residues. Germline CDR1 and CDR2: SGHAT and FQNNGV. CDR3 in amino acids: CASSLEERLLETQYF. The CDR3 nucleotides read TGTGCCAGCAGCTTAGAAGAGCGGCTCCTAGAGACCCAGTACTTC. Complete variable domain (other parts from reference TRBV11-2 and TRBJ2-5): EAGVAQSPRYKIIEKRQSVAFWCNPISGHATLYWYQQILGQGPKLLIQFQNNGVVDDSQLPKDRFSAERLKGVDSTLKIQPAKLEDSAVYLCASSLEERLLETQYFGPGTRLLVL.

The CDR3 is CASSEFSNQPQHF. In DNA form, the CDR3 reads TGCGCCAGCAGTGAGTTCTCCAATCAGCCCCAGCATTTT. The rearrangement links TRBV10-1 to TRBJ1-5, with D hard to call. V was clipped by 1 base and J by 3 bases, with 4 bases between them. The CDR3 contains 13 residues. Germline V CDR1 and CDR2: WNHNN, SYGVQD (reference sequence).

V is TRBV9 and J is TRBJ1-6, with TRBD1 identical over 9 bases. With V trimmed by 0 bases and J by 5 bases, 3 bases remained unmatched. The CDR3 is made up of 16 amino acids. The germline CDR1 and CDR2 sequences are SGDLS and YYNGEE. This chain's CDR3 is CASSVGQGGNNSPLHF. Written as DNA, the CDR3 is TGTGCCAGCAGCGTAGGACAGGGGGGCAATAATTCACCCCTCCACTTT.

Only a few counts were recorded for this clone. The rearrangement links TRBV5-5 to TRBJ1-4; TRBD1 might be the D (6 bases). CDR1 is SGHKS and CDR2 is YYEKEE in the germline V gene (reference sequence). The V end was cut by 4 bases, the J end by 4 bases, with 11 bases between. The CDR3 has 14 residues. CDR3 region: CASSLNRVNEKLFF. The CDR3, as DNA: TGTGCCAGCAGCCTCAACAGGGTTAATGAAAAACTGTTTTTT.

The rearrangement joins TRBV28 to TRBJ2-5; TRBD2 agrees at 9 bases. The CDR3 runs to 19 residues. Germline lookup yields CDR1 MDHEN and CDR2 SYDVKM. V was clipped by 8 bases and J by 4 bases; unmatched bases: 23. DNA of the CDR3: TGTGCCAGCTCATACCTAACTCGCGGGGGGGCGGGGCGAAGAGAGACCCAGTACTTC. Translation gives CASSYLTRGGAGRRETQYF.

In its sample, this clone was seen once. The J gene is TRBJ1-1, the V gene TRBV5-4, with 11 bases matching TRBD1. Trimming at V came to 4 bases and at J to 3 bases, leaving 8 bases not matched to a gene. This CDR3 contains 16 residues. Germline loops: CDR1 SGHNT, CDR2 YYREEE (reference sequence). The CDR3 DNA reads TGTGCCAGCAGCACCGGGGGGACAGGGGGGTACACTGAAGCTTTCTTT. This encodes CASSTGGTGGYTEAFF.

This clone was counted only a few times. The J gene is TRBJ1-6, the V gene TRBV28; D is unclear. From germline, CDR1 is MDHEN and CDR2 SYDVKM. V was clipped by 6 bases and J by 6 bases, with 15 bases between them. The CDR3 runs 15 residues. The CDR3, as DNA: TGTGCCAGCAGGGAAAATGAGGTCCGTAATTCACCCCTCCACTTT. As protein: CASRENEVRNSPLHF.

V and J are TRBV12-3 or TRBV12-4 and TRBJ1-2; no firm D call. The CDR3 length is 12 residues. Trimming stripped 7 bases from V and 8 bases from J, with 14 bases between. CDR3: CASTEGLRGYTF. The CDR3 DNA sequence: TGTGCCAGCACCGAGGGCCTTCGGGGCTACACCTTC.

The chain is built from TRBV3-1 (or the pseudogene TRBV3-2) and TRBJ1-6; 9 bases match TRBD1. The germline CDR1 and CDR2 sequences are LGHDT and YNNKEL (reference sequence). The CDR3 loop spans 14 amino acids. V gave up 4 bases and J gave up 7 bases; unmatched junction bases: 2. This CDR3 is CASSRDRGNSPLHF. In DNA, the CDR3 is TGTGCCAGCAGCCGAGACAGGGGGAATTCACCCCTCCACTTT.

The chain has TRBV2 and TRBJ1-4, with a possible D match to TRBD1 (5 bases). The germline gives CDR1 SNHLY, CDR2 FYNNEI. V was trimmed by 7 bases and J by 2 bases, leaving 14 bases between them. The CDR3 is 15 residues long. This chain's CDR3 is CASTGLVKTNEKLFF. For the CDR3, the DNA is TGTGCCAGCACAGGGCTGGTAAAGACTAATGAAAAACTGTTTTTT.

The J gene is TRBJ1-4, the V gene TRBV19; tentatively, D is TRBD1 (5 bases). The CDR3 has 14 residues. The germline V gene has CDR1 LNHDA and CDR2 SQIVND (reference sequence). V was shortened by 9 bases and J by 8 bases, with 19 bases between the two germline ends. As DNA, the CDR3 is TGTGCCAGCTCCCGGCGGGAGGGGCAAGAAAAACTGTTTTTT. Protein sequence: CASSRREGQEKLFF.

This sequence joins TRBV6-5 and TRBJ2-3; D may be TRBD1 (7 bases). Germline V lookup: CDR1 MNHEY, CDR2 SVGAGI. The CDR3 is 15 amino acids. The V and J ends lost 11 bases and 4 bases respectively, with 22 bases between them. The chain's CDR3 is CAHSRGDSGADTQYF. For the CDR3, the DNA is TGTGCCCACAGCAGGGGGGATTCGGGGGCAGATACGCAGTATTTT.

This clone has just one count. The J gene is TRBJ1-1, the V gene TRBV6-2 or TRBV6-3; perhaps TRBD1 as D (6 bases). CDR1 and CDR2 from the germline V gene are MNHEY and SVGEGT. CDR3 length: 12 amino acids. V was trimmed by 4 bases and J by 6 bases, leaving 9 bases between them. The CDR3 region has the DNA TGTGCCAGCAGTTCTACAGGGTCTGAAGCTTTCTTT. Translated, it gives CASSSTGSEAFF.

V usage is TRBV2 and J usage is TRBJ2-5; no reliable D call. The CDR3 totals 15 residues. Trimming cost V 0 bases and J 5 bases, with 13 bases left between them. The V gene's germline CDR1 is SNHLY and CDR2 FYNNEI. Here the CDR3 reads CASSEAPELIETQYF. CDR3 in DNA: TGTGCCAGCAGTGAAGCGCCCGAGCTCATCGAGACCCAGTACTTC.

This clone was detected once. The chain employs TRBV6-1 and TRBJ2-5; D may be TRBD1 (5 bases). The CDR3 runs to 14 residues. The V end was cut by 1 base, the J end by 3 bases, with 9 bases between. The V gene's germline CDR1 is MNHNS and CDR2 SASEGT. CDR3 nucleotide sequence: TGTGCCAGCAGTGAAGATACCAGGGAAGAGACCCAGTACTTC. Its protein is CASSEDTREETQYF.

V usage is TRBV10-3 and J usage is TRBJ1-1; 7 nucleotides line up with TRBD1. The germline CDR1 and CDR2 sequences are ENHRY and SYGVKD. J gave up 2 bases and V 8 bases, and 17 bases lay outside the gene matches. The CDR3 length is 17 residues. The DNA of the CDR3 is TGTGCCATCTCTGTCCTGCCGACCGGGACAGCAAACACTGAAGCTTTCTTT. As protein: CAISVLPTGTANTEAFF.

This clone was detected only once. The chain recombines TRBV2 with TRBJ2-1; 9 bases map to TRBD2. V lost 5 bases and J lost 4; bases outside the gene matches: 3. The CDR3 is made up of 14 amino acids. Germline V gene lookup returns CDR1 SNHLY and CDR2 FYNNEI. The chain's CDR3 is CASSLAGRYNEQFF. In nucleotides, the CDR3 is TGTGCCAGCAGTCTAGCGGGGCGGTACAATGAGCAGTTCTTC.

This sequence joins TRBV7-2 and TRBJ1-1; 9 bases are a match to TRBD1. CDR3 length: 15 residues. Germline CDR1 reads SGHTA; CDR2 reads FQGNSA. Trimming cost V 5 bases and J 5 bases; bases outside gene matches: 9. The CDR3 protein is CASSGGQGSGTEAFF. The CDR3 coding sequence is TGTGCCAGCAGCGGCGGACAGGGGAGTGGAACTGAAGCTTTCTTT.

The chain couples TRBV5-1 to TRBJ2-5, with a possible D match to TRBD1 (6 bases). The germline V gene encodes CDR1 SGHRS and CDR2 YFSETQ. The ends were cut back, 7 bases at V and 4 bases at J, with 8 bases in the middle. The CDR3 loop spans 11 amino acids. The CDR3 coding sequence is TGCGCCAGCGAGACAGGAGAGACCCAGTACTTC. This translates into CASETGETQYF.

This rearrangement joins TRBV4-1 to TRBJ2-6; TRBD1 aligns across 9 bases. The germline gives CDR1 MGHRA, CDR2 YSYEKL. The CDR3 has 19 amino acids. The J segment lost 0 bases and the V segment lost 2 bases, leaving 8 bases of the junction unmatched. The CDR3 reads CASSQSGGTGSSGANVLTF. In DNA, the CDR3 is TGCGCCAGCAGCCAATCAGGGGGGACAGGGAGCTCTGGGGCCAACGTCCTGACTTTC.

The chain links TRBV6-5 to TRBJ2-7; D uncertain. This CDR3 comprises 13 residues. Germline CDR1 reads MNHEY; CDR2 reads SVGAGI. With 7 bases removed from V and 3 bases from J, the gap between germline ends came to 13 bases. CDR3 bases: TGTGCCAGCACTTTAGCCCAAAACTACGAGCAGTACGTC. Amino acid sequence: CASTLAQNYEQYV.

The chain uses TRBV28 and TRBJ1-2; D is uncertain. Germline loops: CDR1 MDHEN, CDR2 SYDVKM. V was pared by 1 base and J by 10 bases, with 7 bases between. The CDR3 sequence is 11 residues long. The CDR3 DNA is TGTGCCAGCAGTTTATTGAACACCTACACCTTC. Its protein product is CASSLLNTYTF.

The count of this clone is one. The chain combines TRBV4-1 with TRBJ2-3; TRBD1 matches at 12 bases. This CDR3 comprises 15 residues. Germline CDR1 is MGHRA and CDR2 is YSYEKL. The V and J ends lost 3 bases and 4 bases, in that order; junction bases with no gene match: 2. The DNA for the CDR3 is TGCGCCAGCAGCCAGGGACAGGGGGCGGCAGATACGCAGTATTTT. This gives the protein CASSQGQGAADTQYF.

For this clone: At one end the junction does not follow the germline gene, possibly because of a read error. CDR3 residues: CAGSQVLDSGGGARDTQYF. The CDR3, as DNA: TGTGCCGGCAGCCAAGTCCTCGACTCGGGCGGGGGGGCTCGAGATACGCAGTATTTT. The V and J genes are TRBV4-2 and TRBJ2-3, with TRBD2 identical over 9 bases. The CDR3 covers 19 residues. Germline V CDR1 and CDR2: LGHNA, YNFKEQ.